These 4 T cell receptor beta chains came from one sample sequenced in a study of blood T cell repertoires in COVID-19. Some clones are missing from TCRdb's copy, which holds only in-frame ones; the method was immunoSEQ multiplex PCR. This sample has about 200,000 clones, with around 80% found just once. The sequencing input was peripheral blood. The receptors come from a human donor in a cohort sampled during active COVID-19.

The chain links TRBV19 to TRBJ2-5, with TRBD1 identical over 8 bases. This CDR3 comprises 15 residues. V was clipped by 1 base and J by 5 bases; unmatched bases: 6. CDR1 is LNHDA, CDR2 SQIVND, per germline (reference sequence). CDR3 in DNA: TGTGCCAGTAGTATAGGTCAGGGGGCGTCGGAGACCCAGTACTTC. Translated: CASSIGQGASETQYF.

The rearrangement uses TRBV19 and TRBJ2-1, with 8 bases fitting TRBD2. CDR1 and CDR2 (germline): LNHDA, SQIVND (reference sequence). After removal of 7 bases from V and 4 bases from J, the junction contained 9 bases not matched to a gene. CDR3 size: 15 residues. CDR3 amino acids: CASTQVLADYNEQFF. The CDR3 DNA reads TGTGCCAGTACCCAAGTACTAGCGGATTACAATGAGCAGTTCTTC.

This clone came up a few times. V and J are TRBV27 and TRBJ2-2, with D maybe TRBD2 (6 bases). Germline CDR1 reads MNHEY; CDR2 reads SMNVEV (reference sequence). CDR3 length: 15 amino acids. Trimming took 6 bases from V and 0 from J, leaving 11 bases between them. This CDR3 is CASREAGANTGELFF. In nucleotides, the CDR3 is TGTGCCAGCAGGGAAGCGGGCGCGAACACCGGGGAGCTGTTTTTT.

J is TRBJ1-5 and V is TRBV7-2; D remains unclear. CDR1 is SGHTA, CDR2 FQGNSA, per germline. The CDR3 length is 13 residues. Trimming left V 6 bases short and J 0 bases short, with 6 bases between. The CDR3 region has the DNA TGTGCCAGCAGAAATTATAGCAATCAGCCCCAGCATTTT. Translating it yields CASRNYSNQPQHF.